This note documents a single TCR beta chain sequence. Its cognate antigen is unknown. Free of recent acute infections or vaccinations, the donors were healthy HIV-negative adults. When replicate PCRs were run on sorted subsets, they used around 0.2 ug DNA, about 30,000 T cell genomes. Here immunoSEQ multiplex PCR was the method, and the copy in TCRdb shows in-frame clones only, minus some. The repertoire has more than 2 million clones, around 95% of them found once; the top ten carry 0.1% to 0.15%. The ends were cut back, 0 bases at V and 4 bases at J, with 17 bases in the middle. There are 16 residues in the CDR3. Per germline, CDR1 SGHRS and CDR2 YFSETQ. The data stem from a study of shared clonotypes between healthy human individuals. Findings of the study overall: The naive CD4 repertoires of a handful of donors were compared, and around 4.9% of clonotypes were shared. Clonotypes which were not shared had lower generation probabilities than clonotypes that all four donors shared.

The sample was naive CD4+ T cells sorted from blood. Subset: CD45RA+ positively selected. The chain employs TRBV5-1 and TRBJ2-7; D gene uncertain. The receptor's source is a young man in good health. CDR3 amino acids: CASSLEGGTSLYEQYF. The CDR3 DNA sequence: TGCGCCAGCAGCTTGGAGGGCGGTACTTCCCTTTACGAGCAGTACTTC.